This T cell receptor (beta chain) comes out of a study of T-cell reconstitution after alpha-beta-depleted transplantation in children. TCRbeta library construction was performed incorporating unique molecular identifiers. Each CDR3 protein is one row after TCRdb ran MiXCR on the PCR reads. This table holds around 600,000 distinct CDR3 sequences, about 10% found once. Germline V lookup: CDR1 SQVTM, CDR2 ANQGSEA. This CDR3 is built from 12 residues. V lost 6 bases, J lost 6 bases, and 15 bases lay in between. This specimen was PBMCs from the stem cell graft donor, taken from the stem cell graft. The sequence came from a human donor who donated a stem cell graft to a child with acute myeloid leukemia. This sequence joins TRBV29-1 and TRBJ2-7; D possibly corresponds to TRBD2 (6 bases). DNA of the CDR3: TGCAGCGTCCGGGACTTCGTGGGCGAGCAGTACTTC. Residues: CSVRDFVGEQYF.